This T cell receptor beta chain originates from a study of blood T cell repertoires in COVID-19. Study context: Acute and convalescent COVID-19 specimens originated in the United States, Italy and Spain. The analysed material was cDNA or gDNA that came from T cells, B-cell-depleted T cells, or PBMCs.

Methods used by the authors: Estimation of nucleated cell counts was performed using reference gene primer amplification. Libraries were prepared by immunoSEQ multiplex PCR; TCRdb keeps only in-frame clonotypes and omits some of them. That table is the source of V, J and clone size, and D and trimming were worked out from the DNA. The sample has nearly 300,000 clones; approximately 88% are singletons. Material: peripheral blood. The origin of this receptor is a woman aged 25 to 39 who had recovered from COVID-19.

Here the CDR3 reads CASSPSERGYTDTQYF. Written as DNA, the CDR3 is TGCGCCAGCAGCCCAAGCGAGCGGGGATACACAGATACGCAGTATTTT. The chain recombines TRBV4-3 with TRBJ2-3, with 7 bases lining up with TRBD2. Trimming took 4 bases from V and 2 from J; bases not matched to a gene: 9. This CDR3 contains 16 residues. Germline CDR1 is LGHNA and CDR2 is YSLEER.